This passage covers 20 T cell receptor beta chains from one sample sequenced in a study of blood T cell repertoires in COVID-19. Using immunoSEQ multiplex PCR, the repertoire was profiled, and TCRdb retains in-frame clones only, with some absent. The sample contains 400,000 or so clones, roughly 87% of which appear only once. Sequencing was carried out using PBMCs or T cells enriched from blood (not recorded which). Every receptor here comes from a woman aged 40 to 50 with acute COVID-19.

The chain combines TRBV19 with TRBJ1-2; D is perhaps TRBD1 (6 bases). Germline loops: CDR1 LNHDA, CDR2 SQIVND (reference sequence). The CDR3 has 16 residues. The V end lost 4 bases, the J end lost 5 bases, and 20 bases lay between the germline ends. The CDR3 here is CASSRSGGSFLYGYTF. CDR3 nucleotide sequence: TGTGCCAGTAGTAGGTCGGGGGGCAGTTTTTTATATGGCTACACCTTC.

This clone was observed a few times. The CDR3 DNA reads TGTGCCAGCAGTGGGGGATTCGGGACGGGAGATAGCAATCAGCCCCAGCATTTT. It codes for CASSGGFGTGDSNQPQHF. The V and J genes are TRBV2 and TRBJ1-5; the D gene is possibly TRBD1 (5 bases). Germline values: CDR1 SNHLY, CDR2 FYNNEI. Trimming cost V 4 bases and J 0 bases, with 19 bases left between them. The CDR3 is made up of 18 amino acids.

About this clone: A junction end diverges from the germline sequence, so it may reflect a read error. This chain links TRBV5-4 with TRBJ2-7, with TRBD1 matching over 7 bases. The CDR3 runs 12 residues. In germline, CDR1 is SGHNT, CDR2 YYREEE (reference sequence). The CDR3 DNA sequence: TGTGCCAGCAGCTTCCTTACAGGGGACGTTTTCTTC. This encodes CASSFLTGDVFF.

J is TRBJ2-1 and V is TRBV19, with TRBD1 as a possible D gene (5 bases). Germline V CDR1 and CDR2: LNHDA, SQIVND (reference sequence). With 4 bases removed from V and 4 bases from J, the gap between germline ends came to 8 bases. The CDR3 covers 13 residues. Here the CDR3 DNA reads TGTGCCAGTAGTAACAGGAATTACAATGAGCAGTTCTTC. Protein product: CASSNRNYNEQFF.

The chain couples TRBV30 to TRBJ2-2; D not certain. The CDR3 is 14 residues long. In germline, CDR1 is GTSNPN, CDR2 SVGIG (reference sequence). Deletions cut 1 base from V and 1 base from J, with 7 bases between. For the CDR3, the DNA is TGTGCCTGGAGTGGCCTACTGAACACCGGGGAGCTGTTTTTT. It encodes CAWSGLLNTGELFF.

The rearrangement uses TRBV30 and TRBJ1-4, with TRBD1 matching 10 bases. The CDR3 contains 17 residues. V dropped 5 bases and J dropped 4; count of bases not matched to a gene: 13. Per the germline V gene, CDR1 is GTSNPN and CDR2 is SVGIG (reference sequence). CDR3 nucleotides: TGTGCCTGGGGGAGGACCCTGGGACAGGGGAGTAATGAAAAACTGTTTTTT. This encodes CAWGRTLGQGSNEKLFF.

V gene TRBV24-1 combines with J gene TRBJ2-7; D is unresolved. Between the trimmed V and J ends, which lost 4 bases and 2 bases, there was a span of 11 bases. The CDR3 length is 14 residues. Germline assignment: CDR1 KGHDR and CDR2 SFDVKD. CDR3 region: CATSDPTKTYEQYF. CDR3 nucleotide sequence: TGTGCCACCAGTGACCCGACAAAGACCTACGAGCAGTACTTC.

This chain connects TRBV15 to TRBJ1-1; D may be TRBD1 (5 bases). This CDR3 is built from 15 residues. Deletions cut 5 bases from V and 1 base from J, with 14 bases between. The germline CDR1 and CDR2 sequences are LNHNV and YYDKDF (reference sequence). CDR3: CATSGYRRSNTEAFF. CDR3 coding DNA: TGTGCCACCAGCGGGTACAGGAGATCGAACACTGAAGCTTTCTTT.

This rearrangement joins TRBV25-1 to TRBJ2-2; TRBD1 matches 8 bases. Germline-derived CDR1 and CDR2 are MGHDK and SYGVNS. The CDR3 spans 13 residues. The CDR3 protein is CAAGQANTGELFF. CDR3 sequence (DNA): TGTGCTGCGGGACAGGCGAACACCGGGGAGCTGTTTTTT.

Here the CDR3 reads CASRMAGNEKLFF. CDR3 sequence (DNA): TGTGCCAGCAGGATGGCGGGGAATGAAAAACTGTTTTTT. The chain couples TRBV5-4 to TRBJ1-4; no definite D call. This CDR3 spans 13 amino acids. V shed 5 bases and J shed 5 bases, with 10 bases lying between them. CDR1 and CDR2 (germline): SGHNT, YYREEE (reference sequence).

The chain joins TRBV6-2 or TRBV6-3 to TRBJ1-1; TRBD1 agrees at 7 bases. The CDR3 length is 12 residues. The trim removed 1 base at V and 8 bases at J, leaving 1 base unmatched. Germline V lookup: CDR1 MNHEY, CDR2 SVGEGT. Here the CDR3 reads CASSYLGQEAFF. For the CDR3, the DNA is TGTGCCAGCAGTTACTTGGGACAGGAAGCTTTCTTT.

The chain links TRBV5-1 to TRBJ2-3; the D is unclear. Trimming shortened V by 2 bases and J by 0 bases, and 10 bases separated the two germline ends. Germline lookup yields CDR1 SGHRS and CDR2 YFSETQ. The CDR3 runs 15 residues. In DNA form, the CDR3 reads TGCGCCAGCAGCTTTTTAACAGCTAGCACAGATACGCAGTATTTT. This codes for CASSFLTASTDTQYF.

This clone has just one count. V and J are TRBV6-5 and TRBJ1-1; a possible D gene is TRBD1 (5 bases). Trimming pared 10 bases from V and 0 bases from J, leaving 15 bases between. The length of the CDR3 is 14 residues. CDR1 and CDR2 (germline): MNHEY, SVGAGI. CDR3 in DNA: TGTGCCACCATCTCCCGGGGGATGAACACTGAAGCTTTCTTT. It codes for CATISRGMNTEAFF.

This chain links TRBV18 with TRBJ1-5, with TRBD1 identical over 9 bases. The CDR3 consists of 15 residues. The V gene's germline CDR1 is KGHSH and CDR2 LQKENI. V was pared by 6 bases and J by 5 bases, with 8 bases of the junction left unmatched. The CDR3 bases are TGTGCCAGCTCGACGTACAGGGGGCCGGATCAGCCCCAGCATTTT. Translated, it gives CASSTYRGPDQPQHF.

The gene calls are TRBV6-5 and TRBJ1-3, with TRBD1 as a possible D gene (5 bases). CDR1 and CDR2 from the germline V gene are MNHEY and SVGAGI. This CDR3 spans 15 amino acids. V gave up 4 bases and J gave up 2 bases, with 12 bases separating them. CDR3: CASSSIAGTGNTIYF. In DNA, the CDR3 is TGTGCCAGCAGTTCCATCGCAGGGACTGGAAACACCATATATTTT.

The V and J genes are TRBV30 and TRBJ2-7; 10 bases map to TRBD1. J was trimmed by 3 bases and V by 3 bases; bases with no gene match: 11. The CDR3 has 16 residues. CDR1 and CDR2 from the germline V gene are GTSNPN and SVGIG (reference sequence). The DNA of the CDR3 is TGTGCCTGGAGGGAAAAGCCGGGACAGGGGCTCTACGAGCAGTACTTC. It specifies CAWREKPGQGLYEQYF.

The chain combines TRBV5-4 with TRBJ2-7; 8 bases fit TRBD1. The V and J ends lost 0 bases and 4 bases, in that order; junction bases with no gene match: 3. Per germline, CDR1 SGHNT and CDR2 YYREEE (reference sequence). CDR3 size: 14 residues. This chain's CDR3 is CASSLGTGFYEQYF. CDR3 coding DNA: TGTGCCAGCAGCTTGGGGACAGGGTTTTACGAGCAGTACTTC.

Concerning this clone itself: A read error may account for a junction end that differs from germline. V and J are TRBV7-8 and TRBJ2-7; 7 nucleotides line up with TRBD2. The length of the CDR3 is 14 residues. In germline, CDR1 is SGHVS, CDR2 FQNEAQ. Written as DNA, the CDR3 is TGTGCCAGCAGCCTAGCCGGGACTATCTACGAGCAGTACTTC. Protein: CASSLAGTIYEQYF.

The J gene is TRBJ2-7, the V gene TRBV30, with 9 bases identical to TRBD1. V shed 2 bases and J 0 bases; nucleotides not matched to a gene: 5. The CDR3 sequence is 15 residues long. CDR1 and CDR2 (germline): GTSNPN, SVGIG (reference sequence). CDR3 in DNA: TGTGCCTGGAGTCCTGGACAGGGGAGCTCCTACGAGCAGTACTTC. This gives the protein CAWSPGQGSSYEQYF.

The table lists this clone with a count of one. The CDR3, as DNA: TGTGCCAGCAGTTTTTCGCAGGGGCCCCACGAGCAGTACTTC. This encodes CASSFSQGPHEQYF. J is TRBJ2-7 and V is TRBV27; tentatively, D is TRBD1 (6 bases). Germline V gene sequence: CDR1 MNHEY, CDR2 SMNVEV (reference sequence). The CDR3 sequence is 14 residues long. V lost 3 bases and J lost 5, with 14 bases in between.